Described below is a single T cell receptor beta chain sequence and its context. The sample belongs to a study of CD8+CD57+ T cells in acquired aplastic anemia. Genomic DNA, serving as template, underwent TCR beta VDJ and CDR3 profiling. TCRdb passed the reads through MiXCR, listing each CDR3 protein once. The profile shows approximately 65,000 distinct CDR3 sequences, roughly 58% of them singletons. V lost 2 bases, J lost 0 bases, and 5 bases lay in between. From germline, CDR1 is SQVTM and CDR2 ANQGSEA. The CDR3 runs to 14 residues. V usage is TRBV29-1 and J usage is TRBJ1-6, with D possibly TRBD1 on 5 matching bases. Material for sequencing was sorted CD4+, CD8+, or CD8+CD57+ T cells (not recorded which) from PBMCs. The receptor comes from a human donor in good health, serving as a control. The CDR3 spells CSVETGSYNSPLHF. CDR3 bases: TGCAGCGTTGAAACAGGCTCCTATAATTCACCCCTCCACTTT.